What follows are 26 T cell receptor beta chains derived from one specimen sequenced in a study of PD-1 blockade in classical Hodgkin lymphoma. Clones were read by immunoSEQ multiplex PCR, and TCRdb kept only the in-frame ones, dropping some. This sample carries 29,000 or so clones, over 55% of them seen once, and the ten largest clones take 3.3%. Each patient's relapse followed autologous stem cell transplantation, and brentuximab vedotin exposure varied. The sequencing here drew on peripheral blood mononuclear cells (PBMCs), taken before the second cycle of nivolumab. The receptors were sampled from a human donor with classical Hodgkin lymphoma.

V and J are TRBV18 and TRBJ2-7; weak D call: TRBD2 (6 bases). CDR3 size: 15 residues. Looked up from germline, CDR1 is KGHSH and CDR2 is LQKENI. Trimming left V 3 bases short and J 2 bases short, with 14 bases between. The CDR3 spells CASSPEGPTAYEQYF. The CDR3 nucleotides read TGTGCCAGCTCACCGGAGGGCCCCACAGCCTACGAGCAGTACTTC.

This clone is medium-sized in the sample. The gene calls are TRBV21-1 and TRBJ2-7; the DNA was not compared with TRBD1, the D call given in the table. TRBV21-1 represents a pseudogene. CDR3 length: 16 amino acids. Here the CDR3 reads CASSKPYTGPSYEQYF. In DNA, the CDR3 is TGTGCCAGCAGCAAACCCTACACAGGGCCCTCCTACGAGCAGTACTTC.

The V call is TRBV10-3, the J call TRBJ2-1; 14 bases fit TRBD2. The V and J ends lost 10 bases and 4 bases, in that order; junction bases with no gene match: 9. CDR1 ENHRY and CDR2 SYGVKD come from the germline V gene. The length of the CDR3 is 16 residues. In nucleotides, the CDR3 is TGTGCCACCATGGGGCGACTAGCGGGGGGGTACAATGAGCAGTTCTTC. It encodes CATMGRLAGGYNEQFF.

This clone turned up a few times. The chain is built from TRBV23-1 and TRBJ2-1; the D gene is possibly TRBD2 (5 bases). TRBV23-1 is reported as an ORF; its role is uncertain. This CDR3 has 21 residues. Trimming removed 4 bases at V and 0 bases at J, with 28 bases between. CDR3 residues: CASSPVLGAANKTTSYNEQFF. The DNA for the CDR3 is TGCGCCAGCAGTCCTGTCCTAGGAGCGGCCAATAAGACTACCTCCTACAATGAGCAGTTCTTC.

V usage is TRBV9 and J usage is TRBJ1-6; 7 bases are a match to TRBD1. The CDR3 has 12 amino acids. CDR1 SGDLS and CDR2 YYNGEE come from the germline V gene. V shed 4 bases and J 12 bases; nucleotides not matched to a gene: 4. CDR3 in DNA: TGTGCCAGCAGCCCGCAGGGGGGACCCCTCCACTTT. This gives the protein CASSPQGGPLHF.

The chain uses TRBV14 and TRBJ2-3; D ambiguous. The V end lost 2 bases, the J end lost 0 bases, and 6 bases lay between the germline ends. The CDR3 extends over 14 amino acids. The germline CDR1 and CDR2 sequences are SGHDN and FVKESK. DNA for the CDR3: TGTGCCAGCAGCCAACGCGGCAGCACAGATACGCAGTATTTT. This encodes CASSQRGSTDTQYF.

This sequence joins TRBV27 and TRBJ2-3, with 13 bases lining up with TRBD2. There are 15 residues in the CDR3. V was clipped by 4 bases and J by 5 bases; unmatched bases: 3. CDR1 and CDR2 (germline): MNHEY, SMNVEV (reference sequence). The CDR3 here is CASSSRTSGGDTQYF. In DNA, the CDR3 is TGTGCCAGCAGTTCCCGGACTAGCGGGGGAGATACGCAGTATTTT.

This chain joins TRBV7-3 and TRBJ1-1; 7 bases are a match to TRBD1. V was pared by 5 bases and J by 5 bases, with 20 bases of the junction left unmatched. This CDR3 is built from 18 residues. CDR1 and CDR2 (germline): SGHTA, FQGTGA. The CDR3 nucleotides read TGTGCCAGCAGCCTAATTATAGGGGGCAGGGAAGCTTGGACTGAAGCTTTCTTT. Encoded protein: CASSLIIGGREAWTEAFF.

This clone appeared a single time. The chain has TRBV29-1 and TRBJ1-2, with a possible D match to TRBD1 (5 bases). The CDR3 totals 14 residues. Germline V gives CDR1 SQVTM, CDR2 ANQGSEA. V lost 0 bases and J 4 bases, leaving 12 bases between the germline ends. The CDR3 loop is CSVEEGRQVYGYTF. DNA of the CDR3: TGCAGCGTTGAAGAGGGACGGCAAGTCTATGGCTACACCTTC.

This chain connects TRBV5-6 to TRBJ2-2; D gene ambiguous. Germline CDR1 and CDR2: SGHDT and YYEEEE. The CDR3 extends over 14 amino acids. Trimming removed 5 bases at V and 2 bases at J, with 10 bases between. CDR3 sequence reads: CASSFTVNTGELFF. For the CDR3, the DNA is TGTGCCAGCAGTTTCACAGTCAACACCGGGGAGCTGTTTTTT.

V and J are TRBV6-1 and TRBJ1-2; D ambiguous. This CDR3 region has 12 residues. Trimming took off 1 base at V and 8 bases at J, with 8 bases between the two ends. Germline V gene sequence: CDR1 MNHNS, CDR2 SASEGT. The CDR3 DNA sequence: TGTGCCAGCAGTGAAGTGGTAGCCGGCTACACCTTC. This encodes CASSEVVAGYTF.

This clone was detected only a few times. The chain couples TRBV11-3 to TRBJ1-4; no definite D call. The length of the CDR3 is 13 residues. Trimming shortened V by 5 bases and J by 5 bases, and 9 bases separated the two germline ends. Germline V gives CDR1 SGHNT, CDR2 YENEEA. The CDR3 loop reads CASSLGPNEKLFF. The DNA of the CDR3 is TGTGCCAGCAGCCTAGGACCAAATGAAAAACTGTTTTTT.

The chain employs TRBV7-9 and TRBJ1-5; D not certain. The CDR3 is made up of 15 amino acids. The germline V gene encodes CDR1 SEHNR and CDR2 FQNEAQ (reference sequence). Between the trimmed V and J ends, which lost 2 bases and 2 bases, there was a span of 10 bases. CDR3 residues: CASSLSNIGNQPQHF. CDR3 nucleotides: TGTGCCAGCAGCTTATCCAACATAGGCAATCAGCCCCAGCATTTT. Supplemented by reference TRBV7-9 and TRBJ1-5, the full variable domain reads DTGVSQNPRHKITKRGQNVTFRCDPISEHNRLYWYRQTLGQGPEFLTYFQNEAQLEKSRLLSDRFSAERPKGSFSTLEIQRTEQGDSAMYLCASSLSNIGNQPQHFGDGTRLSIL.

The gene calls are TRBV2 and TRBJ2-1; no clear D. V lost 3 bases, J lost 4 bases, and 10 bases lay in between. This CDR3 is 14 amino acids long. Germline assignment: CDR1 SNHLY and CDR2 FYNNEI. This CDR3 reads CASSESDLYNEQFF. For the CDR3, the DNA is TGTGCCAGCAGTGAGTCAGACCTTTACAATGAGCAGTTCTTC. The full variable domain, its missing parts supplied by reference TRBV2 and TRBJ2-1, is EPEVTQTPSHQVTQMGQEVILRCVPISNHLYFYWYRQILGQKVEFLVSFYNNEISEKSEIFDDQFSVERPDGSNFTLKIRSTKLEDSAMYFCASSESDLYNEQFFGPGTRLTVL.

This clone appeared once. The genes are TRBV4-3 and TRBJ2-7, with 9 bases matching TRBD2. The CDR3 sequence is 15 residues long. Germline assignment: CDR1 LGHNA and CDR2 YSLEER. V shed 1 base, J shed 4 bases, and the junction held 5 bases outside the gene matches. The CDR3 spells CASSQGSGGLYEQYF. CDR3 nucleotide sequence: TGCGCCAGCAGCCAAGGTAGCGGGGGTTTATACGAGCAGTACTTC.

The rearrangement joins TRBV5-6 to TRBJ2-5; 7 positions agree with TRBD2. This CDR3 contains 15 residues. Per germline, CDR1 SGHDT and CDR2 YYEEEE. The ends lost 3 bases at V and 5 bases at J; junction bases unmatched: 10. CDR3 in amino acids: CASSWGLPGGETQYF. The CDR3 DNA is TGTGCCAGCAGCTGGGGACTTCCCGGGGGGGAGACCCAGTACTTC.

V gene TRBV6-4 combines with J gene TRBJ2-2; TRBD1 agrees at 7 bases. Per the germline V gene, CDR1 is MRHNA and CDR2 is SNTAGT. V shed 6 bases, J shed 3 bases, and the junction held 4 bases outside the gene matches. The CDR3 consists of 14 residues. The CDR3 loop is CASSVQGYTGELFF. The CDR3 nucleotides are TGTGCCAGCAGCGTACAGGGGTACACCGGGGAGCTGTTTTTT.

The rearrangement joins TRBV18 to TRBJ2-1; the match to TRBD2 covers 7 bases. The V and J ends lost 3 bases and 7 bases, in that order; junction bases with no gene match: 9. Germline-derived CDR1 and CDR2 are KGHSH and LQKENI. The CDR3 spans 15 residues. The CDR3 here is CASSPEGLVRNEQFF. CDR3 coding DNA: TGTGCCAGCTCACCTGAAGGACTAGTGAGGAATGAGCAGTTCTTC.

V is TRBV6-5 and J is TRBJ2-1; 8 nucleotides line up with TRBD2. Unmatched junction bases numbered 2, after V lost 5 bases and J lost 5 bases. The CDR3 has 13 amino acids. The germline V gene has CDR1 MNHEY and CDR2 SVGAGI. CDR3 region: CASSPGLDNEQFF. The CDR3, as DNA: TGTGCCAGCAGTCCGGGACTAGACAATGAGCAGTTCTTC.

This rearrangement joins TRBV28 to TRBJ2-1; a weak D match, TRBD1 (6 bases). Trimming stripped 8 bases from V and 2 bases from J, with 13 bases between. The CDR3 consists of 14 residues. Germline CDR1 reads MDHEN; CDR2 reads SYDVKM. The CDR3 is CASSGQGTYNEQFF. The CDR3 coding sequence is TGTGCCAGCTCGGGACAAGGGACCTACAATGAGCAGTTCTTC.

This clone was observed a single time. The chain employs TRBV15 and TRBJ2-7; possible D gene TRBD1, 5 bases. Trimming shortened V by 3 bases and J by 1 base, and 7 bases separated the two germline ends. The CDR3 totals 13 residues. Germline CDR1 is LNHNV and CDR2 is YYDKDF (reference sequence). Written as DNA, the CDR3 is TGTGCCACCAGCAGGGACAATTCCTACGAGCAGTACTTC. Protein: CATSRDNSYEQYF.

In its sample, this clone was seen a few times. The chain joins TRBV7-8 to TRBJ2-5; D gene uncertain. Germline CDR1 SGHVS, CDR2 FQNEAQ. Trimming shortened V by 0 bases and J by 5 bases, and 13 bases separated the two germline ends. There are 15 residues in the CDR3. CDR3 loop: CASSLAGSTVETQYF. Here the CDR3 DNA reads TGTGCCAGCAGCTTAGCGGGAAGCACTGTGGAGACCCAGTACTTC.

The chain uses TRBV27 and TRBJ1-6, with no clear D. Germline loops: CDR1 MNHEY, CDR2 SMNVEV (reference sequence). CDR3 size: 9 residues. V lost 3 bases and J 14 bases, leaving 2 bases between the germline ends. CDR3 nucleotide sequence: TGTGCCAGCAGTTTTTCCCTCCACTTT. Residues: CASSFSLHF.

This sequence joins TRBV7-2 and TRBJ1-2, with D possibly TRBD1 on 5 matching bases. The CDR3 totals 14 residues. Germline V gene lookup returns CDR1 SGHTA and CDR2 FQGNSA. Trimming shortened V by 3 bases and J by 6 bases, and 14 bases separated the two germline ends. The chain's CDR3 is CASSLGQGWDGYTF. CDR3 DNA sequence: TGTGCCAGCAGCTTGGGGCAGGGATGGGATGGCTACACCTTC.

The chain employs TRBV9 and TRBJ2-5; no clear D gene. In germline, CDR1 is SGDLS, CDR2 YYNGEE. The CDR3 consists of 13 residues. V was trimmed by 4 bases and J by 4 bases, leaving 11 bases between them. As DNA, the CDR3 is TGTGCCAGCAGCCTCTCGCCCGGAGAGACCCAGTACTTC. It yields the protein CASSLSPGETQYF.

The CDR3 protein is CASALAGNTEAFF. The CDR3, as DNA: TGTGCCAGCGCTTTGGCGGGGAACACTGAAGCTTTCTTT. V gene TRBV6-4 combines with J gene TRBJ1-1; D unclear. The CDR3 runs to 13 residues. Germline values: CDR1 MRHNA, CDR2 SNTAGT. V was clipped by 8 bases and J by 1 base, with 11 bases between them.